This TCR beta chain was observed in a study of blood T cell repertoires in COVID-19. In the original workflow: How many nucleated cells were present was estimated from reference gene primer amplification. The protocol was immunoSEQ multiplex PCR, while the TCRdb copy is restricted to in-frame clones and leaves out a portion. From that table come the V and J calls and clone size; the DNA was used to work out D and trimming. This sample yields 300,000 or so clones, of which about 90% are seen a single time; less than 3.5% belongs to the top ten. The germline V gene has CDR1 LGHDT and CDR2 YNNKEL (reference sequence). CDR3 length equals 17 residues. Trimming removed 1 base from V and 1 base from J; junction bases left unmatched: 9.

The receptor was isolated from a woman aged 50 to 60 who had been exposed to COVID-19. Source material: PBMCs or T cells enriched from blood (not recorded which). The chain recombines TRBV3-1 (or the pseudogene TRBV3-2) with TRBJ2-5, with TRBD2 matching over 7 bases. The CDR3: CASSQGVGGGAQETQYF. The CDR3 nucleotides read TGTGCCAGCAGCCAAGGGGTGGGCGGGGGAGCCCAAGAGACCCAGTACTTC.